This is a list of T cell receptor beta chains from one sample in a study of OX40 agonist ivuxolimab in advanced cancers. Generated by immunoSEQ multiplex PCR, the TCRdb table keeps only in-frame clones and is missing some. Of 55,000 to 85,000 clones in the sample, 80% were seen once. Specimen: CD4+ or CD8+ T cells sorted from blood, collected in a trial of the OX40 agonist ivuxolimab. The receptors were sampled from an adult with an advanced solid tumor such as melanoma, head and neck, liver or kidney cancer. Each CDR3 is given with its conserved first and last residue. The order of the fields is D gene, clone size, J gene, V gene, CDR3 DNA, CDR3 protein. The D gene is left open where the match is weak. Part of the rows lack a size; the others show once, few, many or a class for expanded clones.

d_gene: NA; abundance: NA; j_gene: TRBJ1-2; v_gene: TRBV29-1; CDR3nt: TGCAGCGTTTCCAGGGACTTGATCTATGGCTACACCTTC; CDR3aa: CSVSRDLIYGYTF
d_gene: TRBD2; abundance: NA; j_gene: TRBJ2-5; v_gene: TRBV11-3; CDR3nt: TGTGCCAGCAGCTCCATGGGGGGGTTAGAGACCCAGTACTTC; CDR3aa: CASSSMGGLETQYF
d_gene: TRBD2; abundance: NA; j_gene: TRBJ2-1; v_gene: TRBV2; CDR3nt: TGTGCCAGCAGTGAAGGACTAGCGGGGAATGAGCAGTTCTTC; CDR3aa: CASSEGLAGNEQFF
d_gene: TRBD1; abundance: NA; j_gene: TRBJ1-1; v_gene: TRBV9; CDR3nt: TGTGCCAGCAGCGGATCCCGGACAGGGCCCTCCAAAGCTTTCTTT; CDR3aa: CASSGSRTGPSKAFF
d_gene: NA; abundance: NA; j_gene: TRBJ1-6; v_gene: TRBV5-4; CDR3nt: TGTGCCAGCAGCTTGGACTGGAAAGTGGGCTCACCCCTCCACTTT; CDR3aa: CASSLDWKVGSPLHF
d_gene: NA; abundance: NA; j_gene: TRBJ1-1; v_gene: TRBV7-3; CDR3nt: TGTGCCAGCAGCTTATTAGGCTCCTCCACTGAAGCTTTCTTT; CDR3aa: CASSLLGSSTEAFF
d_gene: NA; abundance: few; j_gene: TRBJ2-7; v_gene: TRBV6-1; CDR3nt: TGTGCCAGCAGCCAAGGAAGCATCTACGAGCAGTACTTC; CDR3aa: CASSQGSIYEQYF
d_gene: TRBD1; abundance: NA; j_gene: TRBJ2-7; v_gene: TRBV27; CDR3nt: TGTGCCAGCAGTTTTGGACAGGGACCCCGCGAGCAGTACTTC; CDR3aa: CASSFGQGPREQYF
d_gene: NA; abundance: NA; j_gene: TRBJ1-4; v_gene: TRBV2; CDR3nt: TGTGCCAGCAGTGGAAGGACAACTAATGAAAAACTGTTTTTT; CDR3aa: CASSGRTTNEKLFF
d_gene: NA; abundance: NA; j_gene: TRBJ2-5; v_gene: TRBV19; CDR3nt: TGTGCCAGTAGTATTTCCTTCCAAGAGACCCAGTACTTC; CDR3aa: CASSISFQETQYF
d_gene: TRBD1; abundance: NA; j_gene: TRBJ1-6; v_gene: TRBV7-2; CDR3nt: TGTGCCAGCAGCTTAGGAGTAGGACAGGGTTCACCCCTCCACTTT; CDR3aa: CASSLGVGQGSPLHF
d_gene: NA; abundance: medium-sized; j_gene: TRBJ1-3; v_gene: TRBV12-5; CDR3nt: TGTGCTAGTGGTTGGCCGTTATACTCTGGAAACACCATATATTTT; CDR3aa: CASGWPLYSGNTIYF
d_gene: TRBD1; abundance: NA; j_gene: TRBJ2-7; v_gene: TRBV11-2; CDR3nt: TGTGCCAGCAGCTTAGTTTTGGGGACAGGGGAAGAGCAGTACTTC; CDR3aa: CASSLVLGTGEEQYF
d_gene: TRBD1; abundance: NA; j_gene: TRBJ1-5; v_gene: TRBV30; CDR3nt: TGTGCCTGGAGTGTACAGGCAGGGGGAGGTAATCAGCCCCAGCATTTT; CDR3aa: CAWSVQAGGGNQPQHF
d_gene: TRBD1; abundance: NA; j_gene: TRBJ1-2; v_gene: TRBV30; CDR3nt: TGTGCCTGGAGTGTATCAGGGGGCTGGAGCTATGGCTACACCTTC; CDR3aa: CAWSVSGGWSYGYTF
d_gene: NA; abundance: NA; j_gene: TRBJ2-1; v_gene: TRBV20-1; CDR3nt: TGCAGTGCCCCCCTTTACAATGAGCAGTTCTTC; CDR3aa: CSAPLYNEQFF
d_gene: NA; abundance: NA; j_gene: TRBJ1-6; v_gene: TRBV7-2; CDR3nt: TGTGCCAGCAGCCCTCCTAATTCACCCCTCCACTTT; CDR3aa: CASSPPNSPLHF
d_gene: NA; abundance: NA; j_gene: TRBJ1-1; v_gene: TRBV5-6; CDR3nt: TGTGCCAGCAGCCTGGGACATACCTCCTCTACTTTCTTT; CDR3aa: CASSLGHTSSTFF
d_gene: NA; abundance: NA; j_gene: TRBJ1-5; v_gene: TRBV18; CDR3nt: TGTGCCAGCTCGGACTCGGCCCCCTCGGTCAATCAGCCCCAGCATTTT; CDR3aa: CASSDSAPSVNQPQHF
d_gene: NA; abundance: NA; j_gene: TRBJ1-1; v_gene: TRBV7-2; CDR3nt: TGTGCCAGCAGCGTGTACTCGGGACCGTTTAGTCAGGCTTTCTTT; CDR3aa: CASSVYSGPFSQAFF
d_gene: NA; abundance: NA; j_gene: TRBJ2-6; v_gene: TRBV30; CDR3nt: TGTGCCTGGAGTGTGGGGTTCGCTGGGGCCAACGTCCTGACTTTC; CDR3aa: CAWSVGFAGANVLTF
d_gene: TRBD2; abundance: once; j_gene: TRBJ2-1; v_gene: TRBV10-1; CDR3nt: TGCGCCAGCAGTACTAGCGGGGGGGAAGCCTACAATGAGCAGTTCTTC; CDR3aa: CASSTSGGEAYNEQFF
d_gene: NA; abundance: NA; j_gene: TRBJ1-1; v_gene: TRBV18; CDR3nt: TGTGCCAGCTCACCAAAAGAGGGGCGCACTGAAGCTTTCTTT; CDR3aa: CASSPKEGRTEAFF
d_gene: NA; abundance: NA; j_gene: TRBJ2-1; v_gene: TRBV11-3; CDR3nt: TGTGCCAGCAGCTCCGCCTCCAATGAGCAGTTCTTC; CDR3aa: CASSSASNEQFF
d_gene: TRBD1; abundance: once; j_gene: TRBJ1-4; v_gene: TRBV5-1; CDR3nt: TGCGCCAGCAGCTCCCGGGACAGGGGAGCTTTCGAAAAACTGTTTTTT; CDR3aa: CASSSRDRGAFEKLFF
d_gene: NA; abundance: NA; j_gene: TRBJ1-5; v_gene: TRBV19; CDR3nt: TGTGCCAGTACCTCCTGGGATTTTCGGCCCCAGCATTTT; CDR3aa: CASTSWDFRPQHF
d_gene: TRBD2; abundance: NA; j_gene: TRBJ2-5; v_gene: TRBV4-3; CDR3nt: TGCGCCAGCAGCCCCCTAGGACTAGCGGAAGAGACCCAGTACTTC; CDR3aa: CASSPLGLAEETQYF
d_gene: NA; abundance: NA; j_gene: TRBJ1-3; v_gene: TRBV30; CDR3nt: TGTGCCTGGAGTGGTCAGGTCGGCTCTGGAAACACCATATATTTT; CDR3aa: CAWSGQVGSGNTIYF
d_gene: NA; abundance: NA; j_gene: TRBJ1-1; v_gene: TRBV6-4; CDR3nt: TGTGCCAGCAAGACAGAAAAGACTGAAGCTTTCTTT; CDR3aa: CASKTEKTEAFF
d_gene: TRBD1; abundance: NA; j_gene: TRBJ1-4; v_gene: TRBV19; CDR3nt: TGTGCCAGTAGCTATGCCGGGACAGGGAAGGAAAAACTGTTTTTT; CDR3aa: CASSYAGTGKEKLFF
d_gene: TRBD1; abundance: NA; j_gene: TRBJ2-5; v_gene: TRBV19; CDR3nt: TGTGCCAGTAGTTTACAGGGGGCTGGGGAGACCCAGTACTTC; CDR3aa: CASSLQGAGETQYF
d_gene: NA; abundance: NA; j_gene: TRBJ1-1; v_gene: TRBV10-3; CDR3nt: TGTGCCATCAGTGAGGGAGGACAGAGGAACACTGAAGCTTTCTTT; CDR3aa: CAISEGGQRNTEAFF
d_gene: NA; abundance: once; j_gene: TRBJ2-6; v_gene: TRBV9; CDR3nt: TGTGCCAGCAGCGTAGACATTGGCGGGAAAGGCTCTGGGGCCAACGTCCTGACTTTC; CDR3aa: CASSVDIGGKGSGANVLTF